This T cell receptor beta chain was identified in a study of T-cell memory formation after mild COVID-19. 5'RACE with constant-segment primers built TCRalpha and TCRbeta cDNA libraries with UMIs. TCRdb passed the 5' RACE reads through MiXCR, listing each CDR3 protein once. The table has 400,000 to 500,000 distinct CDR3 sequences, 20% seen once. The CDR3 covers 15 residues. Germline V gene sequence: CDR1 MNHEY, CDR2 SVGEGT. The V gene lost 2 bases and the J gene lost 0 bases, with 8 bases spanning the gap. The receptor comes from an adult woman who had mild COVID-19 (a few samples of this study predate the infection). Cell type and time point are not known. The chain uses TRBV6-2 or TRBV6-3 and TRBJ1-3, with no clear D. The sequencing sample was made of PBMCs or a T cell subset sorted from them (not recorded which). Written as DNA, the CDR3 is TGTGCCAGCAGTTACGGGCAGACCTCTGGAAACACCATATATTTT. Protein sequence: CASSYGQTSGNTIYF.